Reported below is one TCR beta chain. The antigen this receptor binds is unknown. Base quality data are lacking; no much larger clone is found one base away. These data originate in a study of regulatory and conventional T cells in RAG deficiency (dated by TCRdb to 2015 to 2018). Background for the entire study: The study used high-throughput TCR beta sequencing to compare repertoire diversity and composition of Treg, conventional CD4+ and CD8+ T cells between RAG-deficient patients and healthy controls.

The library relied on the immunoSEQ multiplex PCR assay. Rearranged TCR beta chain products were amplified from the genomic DNA of sorted T-cell subsets and were then sequenced. As for the original processing: Shannon entropy and Simpson indices were used to quantify the repertoire diversity of productive TCR beta rearrangements. To gauge clonal expansion, the frequencies of the 100 most abundant productive TCR beta clonotypes among total reads were added together. A self-reactivity index based on amino acid usage at CDR3beta positions 6 and 7 was applied to the TRB repertoires. Two-way ANOVA was applied to the repertoire analyses, whereas Student t or Mann-Whitney tests were applied to the flow cytometric analyses. The source is immuneACCESS, and TCRdb retained only in-frame sequences with V and J called. Part of the clones is not carried over; for the studies checked, unresolved V genes explain less than half of this, and the remainder is unexplained. V and J calls and clone size follow that table, whereas D and trimming were derived from the DNA. The sample table lists more than 9,500 clones, approximately 93% of them with a count of one. The top ten hold less than 1.5% of the sample.

Study-wide findings and limitations: For some subjects, some analyses of T-cell subsets were not performed. Rather than being bona fide Treg cells, the sorted CD25-high CD127-low cells in Omenn syndrome patients may represent peripherally activated cells. In Omenn syndrome and CID/AS patients compared with controls, around 100-fold fewer unique TCR beta sequences were detected from Treg cells, versus approximately 9.7-fold fewer for other subsets. Markedly lower Shannon entropy and higher Simpson indices were observed in RAG-deficient patients than in control T-cell subpopulations. Shorter CDR3 lengths were found in all patient T-cell subsets, and >75% Treg-Tconv repertoire overlap at nucleotide and amino acid level was observed in Omenn syndrome patients.

Regulatory T cells were purified from blood as CD4+CD25-high CD127-low cells before genomic DNA extraction. Fewer than ten healthy control donors served as the comparison group for repertoire analyses. The junction shows trimming of 4 bases on V and 3 bases on J, plus 13 bases between the germline ends. The germline V gene (reference sequence) gives CDR1 as GTSNPN and CDR2 as SVGIG. The CDR3 runs 14 residues from the cysteine to the phenylalanine. Only the CDR3 DNA stays, 42 bases, in frame from base 1. The sample was also linked to a second study, of regulatory T cells. The second source states: The multiplex PCR relied on 52 forward TRBV primers and 13 reverse TRBJ primers, and amplification bias was corrected through assay-based and computational methods. Patient repertoires showed restricted unique TRB V-J pairs and skewed V and J gene usage, most marked in regulatory T cells. Between CD3G-deficient patients and healthy controls, the study compared T-cell receptor beta repertoires in sorted regulatory T cells, conventional CD4+ T cells and CD8+ T cells. Peripheral blood mononuclear cells were isolated by Ficoll density separation. Within the immunoSEQ assay, multiplex PCR amplified rearranged TRB loci from genomic DNA. Sequencing of the TRB amplicons was done on an Illumina HiSeq platform. Raw sequences were error-filtered and aligned to reference gene sequences by custom algorithms and were subsequently analyzed with the immunoSEQ online tools. Productive and nonproductive TRB rearrangement frequencies were evaluated among both unique and total sequences. Groups were compared by t tests, Mann-Whitney tests or two-way ANOVA performed in Prism software.

The sample comprised CD127- CD25+ CD4+ Tregs sorted from blood. This receptor was obtained from a human donor in good health. The chain uses TRBV30 and TRBJ1-5; the D gene identity is not certain. The DNA reads as follows: TGTGCCTGGATGAGGCGGCAGCCCAATCAGCCCCAGCATTTT. Its protein is CAWMRRQPNQPQHF.